These 19 T cell receptor beta chains originate from one sample sequenced in a study of identical twins. TCRdb recomputed calls from the 5' RACE reads with MiXCR, one row per CDR3 protein. This sample has hundreds of thousands of distinct CDR3 sequences; roughly 26% occur once, and the top ten carry approximately 2.9%. This sample was shared with a second study, whose subject was T cells expressing NK-cell markers.

Sequenced material: CD4+ T cells sorted from blood. All receptors come from a woman aged 18-29 years in good health.

In its sample, this clonotype was seen a few times. V gene TRBV20-1 combines with J gene TRBJ2-1, with 11 bases aligning to TRBD2. The CDR3 covers 17 residues. In germline, CDR1 is DFQATT, CDR2 SNEGSKA (reference sequence). Trimming removed 5 bases from V and 4 bases from J; junction bases left unmatched: 13. The CDR3 sequence is CSAAPPGLAVDYNEQFF. In DNA form, the CDR3 reads TGCAGTGCTGCTCCTCCGGGACTAGCGGTCGATTACAATGAGCAGTTCTTC.

This clonotype was observed a few times. V gene TRBV5-1 combines with J gene TRBJ1-2; D unclear. The CDR3 sequence is 14 residues long. The ends were cut back, 2 bases at V and 4 bases at J, with 12 bases in the middle. Germline CDR1 SGHRS, CDR2 YFSETQ. CDR3 nucleotides: TGCGCCAGCAGCTTACCCCTGGACGGCTATGGCTACACCTTC. This gives the protein CASSLPLDGYGYTF.

This clonotype was observed a few times. The chain uses TRBV12-3 or TRBV12-4 and TRBJ2-3; D is possibly TRBD1 or TRBD2 (6 bases each). This CDR3 comprises 16 residues. Trimming took off 3 bases at V and 5 bases at J, with 18 bases between the two ends. CDR3 amino acids: CASSFRGPFGGDTQYF. As DNA, the CDR3 is TGTGCCAGCAGTTTTCGGGGGCCCTTCGGAGGAGATACGCAGTATTTT.

The chain carries TRBV6-6 and TRBJ1-2, with a weak D call TRBD1 (5 bases). CDR1 MNHNY and CDR2 SVGAGI come from the germline V gene (reference sequence). The V end was cut by 5 bases, the J end by 2 bases, with 9 bases between. The CDR3 spans 13 residues. The CDR3 DNA follows: TGTGCCAGCAGTATCGCAGGGAACTATGGCTACACCTTC. This gives the protein CASSIAGNYGYTF.

Ten or more counts support this clonotype. V usage is TRBV12-3 or TRBV12-4 and J usage is TRBJ2-5; 12 bases line up with TRBD1. V was clipped by 5 bases and J by 6 bases; unmatched bases: 10. The CDR3 sequence is 16 residues long. Here the CDR3 DNA reads TGTGCCAGCAGTCTCACCGGGACAGGGGGCTTGAAGACCCAGTACTTC. This translates into CASSLTGTGGLKTQYF.

In nucleotides, the CDR3 is TGTGCCAGCCGTCTCGGGGTGAATGAGCAGTTCTTC. Translation gives CASRLGVNEQFF. The chain joins TRBV6-6 to TRBJ2-1; D perhaps matches TRBD2 (5 bases). V was trimmed by 8 bases and J by 7 bases, leaving 12 bases between them. Germline V gives CDR1 MNHNY, CDR2 SVGAGI (reference sequence). The CDR3 consists of 12 residues.

The chain is built from TRBV19 and TRBJ1-1, with D possibly matching TRBD1 (6 bases). The V and J ends lost 5 bases and 4 bases respectively, with 14 bases between them. This CDR3 is 14 amino acids long. The germline CDR1 and CDR2 sequences are LNHDA and SQIVND (reference sequence). The CDR3 DNA reads as TGTGCCAGTAGTGTTACAGGGAAAGGCACTGAAGCTTTCTTT. Its protein is CASSVTGKGTEAFF.

This clonotype came up a few times. The rearrangement joins TRBV6-5 to TRBJ1-1; 10 nucleotides line up with TRBD1. With V trimmed by 5 bases and J by 5 bases, 11 bases remained unmatched. This CDR3 is 16 amino acids long. Germline V gene sequence: CDR1 MNHEY, CDR2 SVGAGI. CDR3 protein: CASSNQPGTGETEAFF. DNA of the CDR3: TGTGCCAGCAGTAACCAACCCGGGACAGGGGAGACTGAAGCTTTCTTT.

The chain combines TRBV7-2 with TRBJ1-2; TRBD1 matches at 8 bases. CDR3 length: 15 amino acids. V was pared by 3 bases and J by 3 bases, with 6 bases of the junction left unmatched. In germline, CDR1 is SGHTA, CDR2 FQGNSA. CDR3 DNA: TGTGCCAGCAGCTTGTCACAGGGGGAATACTATGGCTACACCTTC. This gives the protein CASSLSQGEYYGYTF. Together with reference TRBV7-2 and TRBJ1-2, the CDR3 gives the full variable domain: GAGVSQSPSNKVTEKGKDVELRCDPISGHTALYWYRQSLGQGLEFLIYFQGNSAPDKSGLPSDRFSAERTGGSVSTLTIQRTQQEDSAVYLCASSLSQGEYYGYTFGSGTRLTVV.

There are many counts of this clonotype. The chain combines TRBV20-1 with TRBJ2-2; D remains unclear. Per germline, CDR1 DFQATT and CDR2 SNEGSKA (reference sequence). Trimming stripped 6 bases from V and 0 bases from J, with 14 bases between. This CDR3 has 15 amino acids. The CDR3 DNA is TGCAGTGCGCCCGTCCAAAACCCGAACACCGGGGAGCTGTTTTTT. This translates into CSAPVQNPNTGELFF.

The chain is built from TRBV5-1 and TRBJ1-2; no reliable D call. V was pared by 0 bases and J by 4 bases, with 10 bases between. The CDR3 spans 14 residues. The germline gives CDR1 SGHRS, CDR2 YFSETQ. CDR3 DNA sequence: TGCGCCAGCAGCTTGGCGGGTCTTTCCTATGGCTACACCTTC. Protein: CASSLAGLSYGYTF.

There are a few counts of this clonotype. The chain combines TRBV27 with TRBJ1-1; D call uncertain. CDR1 MNHEY and CDR2 SMNVEV come from the germline V gene (reference sequence). This CDR3 contains 15 residues. V lost 4 bases and J lost 1, with 13 bases in between. The DNA of the CDR3 is TGTGCCAGCAGTTCGAGAATGGGAGGGAACACTGAAGCTTTCTTT. The encoded protein is CASSSRMGGNTEAFF.

The V and J genes are TRBV4-3 and TRBJ2-1; TRBD1 or TRBD2 may be the D gene (5 bases each). Germline V lookup: CDR1 LGHNA, CDR2 YSLEER. This CDR3 spans 15 amino acids. Trimming shortened V by 0 bases and J by 9 bases, and 15 bases separated the two germline ends. CDR3 sequence: CASSQDRGGYAEQFF. DNA of the CDR3: TGCGCCAGCAGCCAAGACCGGGGCGGGTACGCTGAGCAGTTCTTC.

This clonotype occurred a few times. In DNA, the CDR3 is TGCGCCAGCAGCCAAGTGGCGGGGCGCGGGGAGCTGTTTTTT. This sequence encodes CASSQVAGRGELFF. The chain is built from TRBV4-3 and TRBJ2-2; perhaps TRBD2 as D (6 bases). CDR3 length: 14 amino acids. Germline CDR1 is LGHNA and CDR2 is YSLEER. With 1 base removed from V and 7 bases from J, the gap between germline ends came to 10 bases.

The genes are TRBV12-3 or TRBV12-4 and TRBJ2-3; 7 bases align to TRBD1. The V and J ends lost 2 bases and 14 bases, in that order; junction bases with no gene match: 4. This CDR3 has 11 residues. The CDR3 protein is CASSLRGPRYF. Written as DNA, the CDR3 is TGTGCCAGCAGTTTAAGGGGGCCCAGGTATTTT.

V and J are TRBV2 and TRBJ2-3; 10 bases line up with TRBD1. The CDR3 is 15 amino acids. The J segment lost 9 bases and the V segment lost 7 bases, leaving 13 bases of the junction unmatched. Germline assignment: CDR1 SNHLY and CDR2 FYNNEI. CDR3 amino acids: CASMSVGQGGGTQYF. In nucleotides, the CDR3 is TGTGCCAGCATGAGTGTTGGACAGGGGGGAGGGACGCAGTATTTT.

The rearrangement links TRBV20-1 to TRBJ2-1; D remains ambiguous. There are 13 residues in the CDR3. V shed 4 bases and J shed 5 bases, with 12 bases lying between them. The germline V gene encodes CDR1 DFQATT and CDR2 SNEGSKA (reference sequence). CDR3 loop: CSATLPPNNEQFF. The CDR3 DNA is TGCAGTGCTACCCTCCCCCCCAACAATGAGCAGTTCTTC.

The J gene is TRBJ1-5, the V gene TRBV7-9; D unresolved. Germline assignment: CDR1 SEHNR and CDR2 FQNEAQ (reference sequence). The CDR3 covers 12 residues. Trimming took off 5 bases at V and 3 bases at J, with 5 bases between the two ends. CDR3 residues: CASSGINQPQHF. The CDR3 DNA follows: TGTGCCAGCAGCGGGATCAATCAGCCCCAGCATTTT.

The rearrangement uses TRBV11-1 and TRBJ2-6, with a weak D call TRBD1 (8 bases). The ends were cut back, 3 bases at V and 0 bases at J, with 18 bases in the middle. CDR3 size: 19 residues. Germline lookup yields CDR1 SGHAT and CDR2 FQDESV (reference sequence). CDR3 protein: CASSFGQGGIVSGANVLTF. Written as DNA, the CDR3 is TGTGCCAGCAGCTTTGGACAGGGAGGGATCGTCTCTGGGGCCAACGTCCTGACTTTC.